A single sample gave rise to the 12 T cell receptor beta chains below, sequenced in a study of shared clonotypes between healthy human individuals (dated by TCRdb to 2019 to 2021). CD8 naive samples consisted of CD45RO-negative cells that were positively selected for CCR7, yielding a CD45RA+CCR7+ population without TemRA cells. The library relied on the immunoSEQ multiplex PCR assay. The table was pulled from immuneACCESS by TCRdb, which kept in-frame rearrangements only. Such tables lose some clones; where checked, under half of the loss comes from unresolved V genes, and the rest has no known cause. The sample yields about 2.1 million clones; about 93% were counted once. Of the sample, under 2% falls within the top ten clones. Sequenced: naive CD8+ T cells from PBMCs. Sample cell subset or site, as interpreted from the label and publication: CD45RA+CCR7+. These receptors all stem from a man between 18 and 35 years old in good health. Some clones in this sample may be carry-over from other donors' samples.

This clone has only one observation. The V call is TRBV4-2, the J call TRBJ2-7, with D possibly being TRBD1 (5 bases). CDR1 is LGHNA, CDR2 YNFKEQ, per germline. Trimming pared 4 bases from V and 5 bases from J, leaving 18 bases between. The CDR3 sequence is 15 residues long. CDR3: CASSLSRGGIDEQYF. CDR3 in DNA: TGTGCCAGCAGCCTCAGTAGGGGCGGAATCGACGAGCAGTACTTC.

This clone appeared a few times. The rearrangement uses TRBV29-1 and TRBJ1-4; D gene uncertain. CDR3 length: 14 residues. CDR1 is SQVTM and CDR2 is ANQGSEA in the germline V gene. Between the trimmed V and J ends, which lost 3 bases and 0 bases, there was a span of 8 bases. CDR3 amino acids: CSVEVVATNEKLFF. DNA of the CDR3: TGCAGCGTTGAGGTGGTGGCAACTAATGAAAAACTGTTTTTT.

The CDR3 bases are TGTGCCAGCAGCGACCATATGCCTGAAGCTTTCTTT. Translating it yields CASSDHMPEAFF. J is TRBJ1-1 and V is TRBV7-9; D call uncertain. Germline CDR1 is SEHNR and CDR2 is FQNEAQ (reference sequence). V was cut by 5 bases and J by 6 bases, with 10 bases left in between. The CDR3 is 12 residues long.

The V gene is TRBV7-3, the J gene TRBJ2-3, with 11 bases aligning to TRBD1. From germline, CDR1 is SGHTA and CDR2 FQGTGA. J was trimmed by 9 bases and V by 9 bases; bases with no gene match: 11. CDR3 length: 14 amino acids. The CDR3 sequence is CASQLGQGVGTQYF. The CDR3 nucleotides read TGTGCCAGTCAATTGGGACAGGGGGTAGGAACGCAGTATTTT.

This clone was detected only a few times. V usage is TRBV14 and J usage is TRBJ1-1, with D possibly being TRBD1 (5 bases). V lost 0 bases, J lost 3 bases, and 8 bases lay in between. Germline CDR1 and CDR2: SGHDN and FVKESK. This CDR3 is built from 14 residues. The CDR3 DNA sequence: TGTGCCAGCAGCCAAGAAGTGGGGGACACTGAAGCTTTCTTT. This sequence encodes CASSQEVGDTEAFF.

The chain recombines TRBV4-1 with TRBJ1-5; D unresolved. CDR1 and CDR2 (germline): MGHRA, YSYEKL. There are 14 residues in the CDR3. The V and J ends lost 1 base and 4 bases respectively, with 8 bases between them. The CDR3 sequence is CASSQVRGNQPQHF. The CDR3 coding sequence is TGCGCCAGCAGCCAAGTGCGGGGAAATCAGCCCCAGCATTTT.

The chain couples TRBV13 to TRBJ2-3; 8 bases agree with TRBD1. This CDR3 spans 15 amino acids. In germline, CDR1 is PRHDT, CDR2 FYEKMQ (reference sequence). The trim removed 5 bases at V and 3 bases at J, leaving 7 bases unmatched. The chain's CDR3 is CASSPDRVFTDTQYF. Here the CDR3 DNA reads TGTGCCAGCAGCCCGGACAGGGTTTTTACAGATACGCAGTATTTT.

The chain is built from TRBV7-3 and TRBJ2-1, with D tentatively TRBD1 (5 bases). Trimming took 6 bases from V and 0 from J, leaving 12 bases between them. Germline values: CDR1 SGHTA, CDR2 FQGTGA. CDR3 length: 15 amino acids. CDR3 residues: CASRRTMSSYNEQFF. In nucleotides, the CDR3 is TGTGCCAGCAGGCGGACAATGAGCTCCTACAATGAGCAGTTCTTC.

The chain couples TRBV5-1 to TRBJ2-1; 9 bases align to TRBD1. V lost 2 bases to trimming and J lost 8 bases; unmatched junction nucleotides: 11. Germline assignment: CDR1 SGHRS and CDR2 YFSETQ. The CDR3 consists of 16 residues. In DNA, the CDR3 is TGCGCCAGCAGCTTAAACAGGGGGCCTGTACAATATGAGCAGTTCTTC. It encodes CASSLNRGPVQYEQFF.

This clone was seen just once. The V gene is TRBV27, the J gene TRBJ1-4, with TRBD1 matching over 8 bases. The CDR3 has 16 residues. Germline assignment: CDR1 MNHEY and CDR2 SMNVEV (reference sequence). V lost 3 bases, J lost 8 bases, and 11 bases stayed unmatched. CDR3: CASSLHQGAGPEKLFF. The DNA for the CDR3 is TGTGCCAGCAGTTTGCATCAGGGGGCCGGGCCCGAAAAACTGTTTTTT.

The rearrangement links TRBV14 to TRBJ2-7; D possibly uses TRBD1 or TRBD2 (5 bases each). CDR1 is SGHDN, CDR2 FVKESK, per germline. This CDR3 comprises 15 residues. V was shortened by 8 bases and J by 2 bases, with 19 bases between the two germline ends. The CDR3 nucleotides read TGTGCCAGCTTCCCCCCGGGGCAGGTAACCTACGAGCAGTACTTC. Residues: CASFPPGQVTYEQYF.

This clone was detected once. The J gene is TRBJ2-7, the V gene TRBV9; the match to TRBD2 covers 7 bases. This CDR3 has 17 amino acids. V shed 0 bases and J 0 bases; nucleotides not matched to a gene: 9. In germline, CDR1 is SGDLS, CDR2 YYNGEE. The CDR3 DNA sequence: TGTGCCAGCAGCGTAGGGGGTGTGGGCGGGAGCTCCTACGAGCAGTACTTC. As protein: CASSVGGVGGSSYEQYF. The variable domain in full, with the rest retrieved from reference TRBV9 and TRBJ2-7, is DSGVTQTPKHLITATGQRVTLRCSPRSGDLSVYWYQQSLDQGLQFLIQYYNGEERAKGNILERFSAQQFPDLHSELNLSSLELGDSALYFCASSVGGVGGSSYEQYFGPGTRLTVT.